Listed below are T cell receptor beta chains from one sample, sequenced in a study of blood T cells in healthy people across ages. TCRdb re-analysed the 5' RACE reads in MiXCR, keeping a single row per CDR3 protein. This sample has around 940,000 distinct CDR3 sequences; roughly half occur once, and the top ten carry about 21%. Material: blood. These receptors originate from a woman between 55 and 75 years old in good health. Each CDR3 is given with its conserved first and last residue. Each record gives: V gene, J gene, D gene, clone size, CDR3 DNA, CDR3 protein. D genes are given only for firm matches. Clone size is shown for a subset of rows, as once, few, many or a class of expanded clone.

V gene: TRBV6-5; J gene: TRBJ2-5; D gene: .; clone size: .; CDR3 DNA: TGTGCCAGCAGGGGGGGTTTTGCTTCGGGGACCCAGTACTTC; CDR3 protein: CASRGGFASGTQYF
V gene: TRBV7-3; J gene: TRBJ1-6; D gene: .; clone size: .; CDR3 DNA: TGTGCCAGCAGGGATATTTCAGGAGGCGGTTACAATTCACCCCTCCACTTT; CDR3 protein: CASRDISGGGYNSPLHF
V gene: TRBV14; J gene: TRBJ1-2; D gene: .; clone size: .; CDR3 DNA: TGTGCCAGCAGCCAAGAACGAGGGCTCTATGGCTACACCTTC; CDR3 protein: CASSQERGLYGYTF
V gene: TRBV5-4; J gene: TRBJ2-7; D gene: .; clone size: few; CDR3 DNA: TGTGCCAGCAGCTTGGGGGTGGACGAGCAGTACTTC; CDR3 protein: CASSLGVDEQYF
V gene: TRBV10-3; J gene: TRBJ1-2; D gene: .; clone size: .; CDR3 DNA: TGTGCCATCAGTGAGGATGACTATGGCTACACCTTC; CDR3 protein: CAISEDDYGYTF
V gene: TRBV7-9; J gene: TRBJ2-4; D gene: .; clone size: few; CDR3 DNA: TGTGCCAGCAGCTTAGTGGGGGATCGGGACATTCAGTACTTC; CDR3 protein: CASSLVGDRDIQYF
V gene: TRBV9; J gene: TRBJ2-3; D gene: .; clone size: few; CDR3 DNA: TGTGCCAGCAGCGTAGGTCACAGGGAGGCAGATACGCAGTATTTT; CDR3 protein: CASSVGHREADTQYF
V gene: TRBV30; J gene: TRBJ2-1; D gene: .; clone size: .; CDR3 DNA: TGTGCCTGGAGTGCGAACAATGAGCAGTTCTTC; CDR3 protein: CAWSANNEQFF
V gene: TRBV3-1; J gene: TRBJ2-5; D gene: TRBD2; clone size: .; CDR3 DNA: TGTGCCAGCAGCCTAAACCCCCTGACTAGCGGGAGTTGGGAGACCCAGTACTTC; CDR3 protein: CASSLNPLTSGSWETQYF
V gene: TRBV20-1; J gene: TRBJ2-7; D gene: .; clone size: .; CDR3 DNA: TGCAGTGCTAGAGGTGCACAGGGAATCTCCTACGAGCAGTACTTC; CDR3 protein: CSARGAQGISYEQYF
V gene: TRBV27; J gene: TRBJ2-7; D gene: .; clone size: many; CDR3 DNA: TGTGCCAGCAGTTTATCTTTTTCCTACGAGCAGTACTTC; CDR3 protein: CASSLSFSYEQYF
V gene: TRBV7-6; J gene: TRBJ2-5; D gene: .; clone size: .; CDR3 DNA: TGTGCCAGCAGCTTCGTTTCCGGGACCCAGTACTTC; CDR3 protein: CASSFVSGTQYF
V gene: TRBV7-2; J gene: TRBJ1-2; D gene: TRBD1; clone size: .; CDR3 DNA: TGTGCCAGCAGCCATCGGCAGGGGGGATCGTATGGCTACACCTTC; CDR3 protein: CASSHRQGGSYGYTF
V gene: TRBV6-5; J gene: TRBJ2-3; D gene: TRBD2; clone size: few; CDR3 DNA: TGTGCCAGCAGGGGACTAACCCCAGCAGATACGCAGTATTTT; CDR3 protein: CASRGLTPADTQYF
V gene: TRBV7-9; J gene: TRBJ2-1; D gene: .; clone size: .; CDR3 DNA: TGTGCCAGCACCTTTAGCCCGAATGAGCAGTTCTTC; CDR3 protein: CASTFSPNEQFF
V gene: TRBV29-1; J gene: TRBJ1-5; D gene: TRBD1; clone size: .; CDR3 DNA: TGCAGCGTTGAGGGGACAGGAGGGATGCCCCAGCATTTT; CDR3 protein: CSVEGTGGMPQHF
V gene: TRBV2; J gene: TRBJ1-6; D gene: .; clone size: once; CDR3 DNA: TGTGCCAGCAGTGTTGGCTATTCACCCCTCCACTTT; CDR3 protein: CASSVGYSPLHF
V gene: TRBV10-3; J gene: TRBJ1-5; D gene: .; clone size: few; CDR3 DNA: TGTGCCATCAGTGTTGCAGGGGACGGCAATCAGCCCCAGCATTTT; CDR3 protein: CAISVAGDGNQPQHF
V gene: TRBV7-2; J gene: TRBJ2-7; D gene: .; clone size: few; CDR3 DNA: TGTGCCAGCAGCTTAGAAGTCGCCTACGAGCAGTACTTC; CDR3 protein: CASSLEVAYEQYF
V gene: TRBV5-1; J gene: TRBJ2-3; D gene: TRBD1; clone size: .; CDR3 DNA: TGCGCCGGCAGCTTGGGGACAGGGGCTACAGATACGCAGTATTTT; CDR3 protein: CAGSLGTGATDTQYF
V gene: TRBV20-1; J gene: TRBJ2-1; D gene: .; clone size: .; CDR3 DNA: TGCAGTGCTAGCGGAACTGGGGACAATGAGCAGTTCTTC; CDR3 protein: CSASGTGDNEQFF
V gene: TRBV5-8; J gene: TRBJ2-3; D gene: TRBD1; clone size: few; CDR3 DNA: TGTGCCAGCGGACCCGGGACAGGCTACACAGATACGCAGTATTTT; CDR3 protein: CASGPGTGYTDTQYF
V gene: TRBV7-2; J gene: TRBJ2-7; D gene: .; clone size: few; CDR3 DNA: TGTGCCAGCAGCTCTGAACCTCTCGCTGGTGAGCAGTACTTC; CDR3 protein: CASSSEPLAGEQYF
V gene: TRBV27; J gene: TRBJ2-3; D gene: .; clone size: .; CDR3 DNA: TGTGCCAGCCGTTACTCAGGGCACACAGATACGCAGTATTTT; CDR3 protein: CASRYSGHTDTQYF
V gene: TRBV7-9; J gene: TRBJ2-6; D gene: .; clone size: .; CDR3 DNA: TGTGCCAGCAGCAGTACGGGACACCGATCTGGGGCCAACGTCCTGACTTTC; CDR3 protein: CASSSTGHRSGANVLTF
V gene: TRBV20-1; J gene: TRBJ2-7; D gene: TRBD2; clone size: .; CDR3 DNA: TGCAGTGCTAGCCCGCTCCTAGCGGACACCTACGAGCAGTGCTTC; CDR3 protein: CSASPLLADTYEQCF
V gene: TRBV12-3/TRBV12-4; J gene: TRBJ2-5; D gene: TRBD1; clone size: .; CDR3 DNA: TGTGCCAGCAGTTCACAGGGGCCCGGATGGACCCAGTACTTC; CDR3 protein: CASSSQGPGWTQYF
V gene: TRBV29-1; J gene: TRBJ2-1; D gene: .; clone size: .; CDR3 DNA: TGCAGCGTTGCTACCACTAATGGCAATGAGCAGTTCTTC; CDR3 protein: CSVATTNGNEQFF
V gene: TRBV10-3; J gene: TRBJ1-1; D gene: .; clone size: few; CDR3 DNA: TGTGCCATCGGGATCAGGCCGGACACTGAAGCTTTCTTT; CDR3 protein: CAIGIRPDTEAFF
V gene: TRBV11-2; J gene: TRBJ2-6; D gene: .; clone size: .; CDR3 DNA: TGTGCCAGCAGCGACTGGGCCAACGTCCTGACTTTC; CDR3 protein: CASSDWANVLTF
V gene: TRBV28; J gene: TRBJ2-5; D gene: .; clone size: .; CDR3 DNA: TGTGCCAGCAGTTCAGCCCCGACAGCCCTCCCGGAGACCCAGTACTTC; CDR3 protein: CASSSAPTALPETQYF
V gene: TRBV7-7; J gene: TRBJ2-2; D gene: .; clone size: once; CDR3 DNA: TGTGCCAGCAGCAAAGGCACGGGGCCTTATCCCGGGGAGCTGTTTTTT; CDR3 protein: CASSKGTGPYPGELFF
V gene: TRBV12-3/TRBV12-4; J gene: TRBJ2-7; D gene: .; clone size: .; CDR3 DNA: TGTGCCAGCAGTCCCGGGATGATGAACGAGCAGTACTTC; CDR3 protein: CASSPGMMNEQYF
V gene: TRBV29-1; J gene: TRBJ2-7; D gene: TRBD2; clone size: .; CDR3 DNA: TGCAGCGGGGCCGGGACTAGCAACTACGAGCAGTACTTC; CDR3 protein: CSGAGTSNYEQYF
V gene: TRBV2; J gene: TRBJ2-7; D gene: TRBD2; clone size: .; CDR3 DNA: TGTGCCATCCCCCGGACTAGTTCTTACGAGCAGTACTTC; CDR3 protein: CAIPRTSSYEQYF
V gene: TRBV3-1; J gene: TRBJ2-3; D gene: .; clone size: .; CDR3 DNA: TGTGCCAGCAGCCGGAAACTAGCCCCTACAGATACGCGGTATTTT; CDR3 protein: CASSRKLAPTDTRYF
V gene: TRBV4-1; J gene: TRBJ2-1; D gene: TRBD1; clone size: .; CDR3 DNA: TGCGCCAGCAGCCAAGATATCCGGGACAGTTCCTACGAGCAGTTCTTC; CDR3 protein: CASSQDIRDSSYEQFF
V gene: TRBV20-1; J gene: TRBJ2-7; D gene: .; clone size: .; CDR3 DNA: TGCAGTGCCCCATTCTTGGGCGTCCCCTACGAGCAGTACTTC; CDR3 protein: CSAPFLGVPYEQYF
V gene: TRBV7-2; J gene: TRBJ2-1; D gene: .; clone size: .; CDR3 DNA: TGTGCCAGCAGCTTAGGGGGACCCGTATACAATGAGCAGTTCTTC; CDR3 protein: CASSLGGPVYNEQFF
V gene: TRBV7-9; J gene: TRBJ2-1; D gene: TRBD2; clone size: .; CDR3 DNA: TGTGCCAGCAGCTTGGGAGCGGGAGGAGGGGATGAGCAGTTCTTC; CDR3 protein: CASSLGAGGGDEQFF
V gene: TRBV12-3/TRBV12-4; J gene: TRBJ2-3; D gene: .; clone size: many; CDR3 DNA: TGTGCCAGTTTCCGGGATGACACTAGCACAGATACGCAGTATTTT; CDR3 protein: CASFRDDTSTDTQYF
V gene: TRBV3-1; J gene: TRBJ2-7; D gene: TRBD2; clone size: .; CDR3 DNA: TGTGCCAGCAGCCCGAGTCCGGGACTAGCGGGAGGTAGACCCTACGAGCAGTACTTC; CDR3 protein: CASSPSPGLAGGRPYEQYF
V gene: TRBV29-1; J gene: TRBJ2-5; D gene: TRBD2; clone size: .; CDR3 DNA: TGCAGCGTTGAAGAGCCTAGCGGGTGGGGGGAGACCCAGTACTTC; CDR3 protein: CSVEEPSGWGETQYF
V gene: TRBV14; J gene: TRBJ2-5; D gene: .; clone size: few; CDR3 DNA: TGTGCCAGCAGCCAACTGTCTGGGGTTGGGGAGACCCAGTACTTC; CDR3 protein: CASSQLSGVGETQYF
V gene: TRBV27; J gene: TRBJ2-7; D gene: TRBD1; clone size: .; CDR3 DNA: TGTGCCAGCAGTTCCCTGGCGACAGGGGGCTACGAGCAGTACTTC; CDR3 protein: CASSSLATGGYEQYF
V gene: TRBV11-2; J gene: TRBJ2-6; D gene: .; clone size: .; CDR3 DNA: TGTGCCAGCAGCCTAGAACCGCCCAAGCGGTGGGGCGTTCCACTCTCTGGGGCCAACGTCCTGACTTTC; CDR3 protein: CASSLEPPKRWGVPLSGANVLTF
V gene: TRBV29-1; J gene: TRBJ2-7; D gene: TRBD1; clone size: .; CDR3 DNA: TGCAGCGGACGGACAGGATCCTACGAGCAGTACTTC; CDR3 protein: CSGRTGSYEQYF
V gene: TRBV11-2; J gene: TRBJ2-7; D gene: TRBD2; clone size: .; CDR3 DNA: TGTGCCAGCAGAAAAGGACTAGCCGACTACGAGCAGTACTTC; CDR3 protein: CASRKGLADYEQYF
V gene: TRBV5-6; J gene: TRBJ2-5; D gene: .; clone size: .; CDR3 DNA: TGTGCCAGCAGCACCCCCTCGGGGGTCCAAGAGACCCAGTACTTC; CDR3 protein: CASSTPSGVQETQYF
V gene: TRBV3-1; J gene: TRBJ2-7; D gene: TRBD2; clone size: .; CDR3 DNA: TGTGCCAGCAGTTCCCCCGGGCCTAGCGGTTCCTACGAGCAGTACTTC; CDR3 protein: CASSSPGPSGSYEQYF
V gene: TRBV7-2; J gene: TRBJ2-5; D gene: .; clone size: many; CDR3 DNA: TGTGCCAGCAGCTTAGCGGGAGCAGGGGAGACCCAGTACTTC; CDR3 protein: CASSLAGAGETQYF